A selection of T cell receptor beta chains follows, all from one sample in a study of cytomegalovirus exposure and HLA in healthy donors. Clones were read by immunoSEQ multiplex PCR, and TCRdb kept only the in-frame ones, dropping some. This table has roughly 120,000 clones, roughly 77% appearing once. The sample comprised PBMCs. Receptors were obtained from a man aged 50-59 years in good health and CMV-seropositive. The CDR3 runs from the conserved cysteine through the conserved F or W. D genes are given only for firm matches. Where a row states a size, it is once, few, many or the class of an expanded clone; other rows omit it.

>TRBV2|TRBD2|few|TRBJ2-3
TGTGCCAGCAGAGCGGGGGGTCGCGGGGATACGCAGTATTTT
CASRAGGRGDTQYF
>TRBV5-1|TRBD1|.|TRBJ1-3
TGCGCCAGCAGCTTGACAGGGGGCTTTGGAAACACCATATATTTT
CASSLTGGFGNTIYF
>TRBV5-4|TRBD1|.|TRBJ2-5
TGTGCCAGCAGCTACGACAGGGTGTACCAAGAGACCCAGTACTTC
CASSYDRVYQETQYF
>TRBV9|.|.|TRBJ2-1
TGTGCCAGCACCCCCGCTCCGAGCTCCTACAATGAGCAGTTCTTC
CASTPAPSSYNEQFF
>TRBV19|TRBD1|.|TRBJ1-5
TGTGCCAGTAGAAAAAGGACAGGCAAAAATCAGCCCCAGCATTTT
CASRKRTGKNQPQHF
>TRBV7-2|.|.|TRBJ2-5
TGTGCCAGCAGTCCTACACAGCTTAGGGGAGAGACCCAGTACTTC
CASSPTQLRGETQYF
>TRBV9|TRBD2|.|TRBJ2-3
TGTGCCAGCAGCGTAGGTTCAGCGGGGTACACAGATACGCAGTATTTT
CASSVGSAGYTDTQYF
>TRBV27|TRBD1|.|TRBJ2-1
TGTGCCAGCAGTCCGCCAGGGGGACAATCGAATGAGCAGTTCTTC
CASSPPGGQSNEQFF
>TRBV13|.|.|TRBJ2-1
TGTGCCAGCAGCTTAGGACTAGGTTCGAGTGTTAATGAGCAGTTCTTC
CASSLGLGSSVNEQFF
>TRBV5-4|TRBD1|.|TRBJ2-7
TGTGCCAGCAGCCCACCGACAGGGACCTCCTACGAGCAGTACTTC
CASSPPTGTSYEQYF
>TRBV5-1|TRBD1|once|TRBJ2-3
TGCGCCAGCAGCTTGGGCGGGACAGGGAACACAGATACGCAGTATTTT
CASSLGGTGNTDTQYF
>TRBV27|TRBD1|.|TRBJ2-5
TGTGCCAGCAGTAACAGAGACAGGGGTGGAGAGACCCAGTACTTC
CASSNRDRGGETQYF
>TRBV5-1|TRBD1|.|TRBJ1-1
TGCGCCAGCAGCGCCGGACAGGGGAATGAAGCTTTCTTT
CASSAGQGNEAFF
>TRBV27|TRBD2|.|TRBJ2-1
TGTGCCAGCAGTCTTTCCCCCGGGACTAGCGGGAGAGAATACAATGAGCAGTTCTTC
CASSLSPGTSGREYNEQFF
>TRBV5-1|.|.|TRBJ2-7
TGCGCCAGCAGCTTGGGAGGTGACAGTTCTCTGTACGAGCAGTACTTC
CASSLGGDSSLYEQYF
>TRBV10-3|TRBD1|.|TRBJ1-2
TGTGCCATCAGTGGGGGACAGGGGAATGGCTACACCTTC
CAISGGQGNGYTF